Given below is one TCR beta chain in context. No antigen is known for it. The sample originates from a study of cytomegalovirus exposure and HLA in healthy donors. Findings and limits, study-wide: A classifier reportedly called cytomegalovirus status with high sensitivity and specificity.

The protocol was immunoSEQ multiplex PCR, while the TCRdb copy is restricted to in-frame clones and leaves out a portion. The sample carries about 120,000 clones, about 84% recorded once. V lost 6 bases and J 5 bases, leaving 13 bases between the germline ends. CDR1 and CDR2 (germline): SQVTM, ANQGSEA. This CDR3 spans 13 amino acids. The sequencing sample was made of PBMCs. This receptor was taken from a young man in good health and CMV-seronegative. The J gene is TRBJ2-2, the V gene TRBV29-1; D perhaps matches TRBD1 (6 bases). CDR3 residues: CSVISGVTGELFF. CDR3 bases: TGCAGCGTGATTTCAGGGGTAACCGGGGAGCTGTTTTTT.